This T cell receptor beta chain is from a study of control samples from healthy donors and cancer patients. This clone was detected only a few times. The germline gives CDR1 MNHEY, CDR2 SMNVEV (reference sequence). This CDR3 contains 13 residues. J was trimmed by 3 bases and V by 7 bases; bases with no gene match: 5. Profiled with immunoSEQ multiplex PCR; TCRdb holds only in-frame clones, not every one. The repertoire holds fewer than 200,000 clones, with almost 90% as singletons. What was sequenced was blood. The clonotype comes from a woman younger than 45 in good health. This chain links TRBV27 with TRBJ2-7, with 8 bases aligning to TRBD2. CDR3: CASNPGTSYEQYF. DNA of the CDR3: TGTGCCAGCAATCCCGGGACTAGCTACGAGCAGTACTTC.